One sample yielded the 15 T cell receptor beta chains listed below, sequenced in a study of identical twins. TCRdb re-analysed the 5' RACE reads in MiXCR, keeping a single row per CDR3 protein. The repertoire holds roughly 1,500,000 distinct CDR3 sequences, with about 32% as singletons. Material: cord blood. Receptors originate from a newborn girl in good health.

This sequence joins TRBV10-3 and TRBJ2-3, with D maybe TRBD1 (6 bases). This CDR3 comprises 15 residues. Trimming stripped 0 bases from V and 5 bases from J, with 12 bases between. The germline CDR1 and CDR2 sequences are ENHRY and SYGVKD. The CDR3: CAISESAGVGDTQYF. The CDR3 nucleotides read TGTGCCATCAGTGAGTCGGCAGGGGTGGGAGATACGCAGTATTTT.

The rearrangement uses TRBV29-1 and TRBJ2-7; 7 nucleotides line up with TRBD1. The CDR3 consists of 13 residues. The junction had 13 bases not matched to a gene; V was cut back by 7 bases and J by 7 bases. Germline V gene data show CDR1 as SQVTM and CDR2 as ANQGSEA. In nucleotides, the CDR3 is TGCAGCGATCGGACAGGCAATATCAATGAGCAGTACTTC. Amino acid sequence: CSDRTGNINEQYF.

The V and J genes are TRBV20-1 and TRBJ2-1; the D is unclear. In germline, CDR1 is DFQATT, CDR2 SNEGSKA (reference sequence). V was trimmed by 1 base and J by 0 bases, leaving 10 bases between them. This CDR3 has 15 amino acids. The CDR3: CSARGLLSSYNEQFF. The DNA for the CDR3 is TGCAGTGCTAGAGGTTTACTCTCCTCCTACAATGAGCAGTTCTTC.

This clonotype was recorded a few times. This rearrangement joins TRBV2 to TRBJ2-5; D ambiguous. V was shortened by 4 bases and J by 11 bases, with 17 bases between the two germline ends. CDR1 and CDR2 (germline): SNHLY, FYNNEI. This CDR3 contains 13 residues. The CDR3 here is CASSAPGPVAQYF. The CDR3 nucleotides are TGTGCCAGCAGTGCCCCGGGCCCAGTTGCGCAGTACTTC.

The chain carries TRBV7-9 and TRBJ2-3; 15 bases are shared with TRBD2. The CDR3 extends over 17 amino acids. With 1 base clipped from V and 5 bases from J, the junction kept 4 bases outside the gene matches. Germline assignment: CDR1 SEHNR and CDR2 FQNEAQ (reference sequence). The CDR3: CASSLGRTSGGGDTQYF. The CDR3, as DNA: TGTGCCAGCAGCTTAGGCCGGACTAGCGGGGGGGGAGATACGCAGTATTTT.

The chain links TRBV7-2 to TRBJ1-3; TRBD1 aligns across 9 bases. The CDR3 runs 16 residues. Germline assignment: CDR1 SGHTA and CDR2 FQGNSA. V gave up 6 bases and J gave up 4 bases; unmatched junction bases: 10. The CDR3 nucleotides are TGTGCCAGCAGATCTCCGGGACAGGGAATAGGAAACACCATATATTTT. It is translated as CASRSPGQGIGNTIYF.

This chain uses TRBV13 with TRBJ2-5; TRBD2 matches at 8 bases. The germline CDR1 and CDR2 sequences are PRHDT and FYEKMQ (reference sequence). Trimming removed 4 bases from V and 0 bases from J; junction bases left unmatched: 7. The CDR3 runs 16 residues. CDR3 protein: CASSSKTGLDQETQYF. The DNA for the CDR3 is TGTGCCAGCAGCTCAAAAACGGGACTAGACCAAGAGACCCAGTACTTC. The variable domain in full, completed from reference TRBV13 and TRBJ2-5, reads AAGVIQSPRHLIKEKRETATLKCYPIPRHDTVYWYQQGPGQDPQFLISFYEKMQSDKGSIPDRFSAQQFSDYHSELNMSSLELGDSALYFCASSSKTGLDQETQYFGPGTRLLVL.

V usage is TRBV6-2 or TRBV6-3 and J usage is TRBJ1-2, with D hard to call. Germline-derived CDR1 and CDR2 are MNHEY and SVGEGT. This CDR3 has 13 residues. The V gene lost 6 bases and the J gene lost 7 bases, with 15 bases spanning the gap. CDR3: CASSERREAGYTF. CDR3 nucleotide sequence: TGTGCCAGCAGCGAGCGTCGGGAGGCTGGCTACACCTTC.

The genes are TRBV9 and TRBJ1-6; 9 bases are shared with TRBD1. V was pared by 4 bases and J by 9 bases, with 8 bases of the junction left unmatched. Germline V lookup: CDR1 SGDLS, CDR2 YYNGEE. CDR3 size: 15 residues. The CDR3 reads CASSFNRDRVSPLHF. The CDR3 DNA sequence: TGTGCCAGCAGCTTCAACCGGGACAGGGTTTCACCCCTCCACTTT.

This clonotype was detected many times. The chain combines TRBV11-2 with TRBJ2-1, with 8 positions matching TRBD2. The CDR3 totals 15 residues. With V trimmed by 6 bases and J by 7 bases, 11 bases remained unmatched. The germline V gene has CDR1 SGHAT and CDR2 FQNNGV. The DNA of the CDR3 is TGTGCCAGCAGGTCGAGCGGGAGAGTTACGAATGAGCAGTTCTTC. This translates into CASRSSGRVTNEQFF. Drawing the rest from reference TRBV11-2 and TRBJ2-1, the complete variable domain is EAGVAQSPRYKIIEKRQSVAFWCNPISGHATLYWYQQILGQGPKLLIQFQNNGVVDDSQLPKDRFSAERLKGVDSTLKIQPAKLEDSAVYLCASRSSGRVTNEQFFGPGTRLTVL.

The V call is TRBV11-2, the J call TRBJ2-1, with no clear D. V was trimmed by 3 bases and J by 6 bases, leaving 12 bases between them. Per the germline V gene, CDR1 is SGHAT and CDR2 is FQNNGV. This CDR3 is 14 amino acids long. CDR3 sequence: CASSFQRKGNEQFF. In DNA form, the CDR3 reads TGTGCCAGCAGCTTCCAGCGTAAAGGCAATGAGCAGTTCTTC.

Turning to this clonotype: At one of its ends the junction is not consistent with the germline gene, which may arise from a read error. This chain links TRBV6-5 with TRBJ2-7, with a tentative D call TRBD2 (5 bases). Germline CDR1 MNHEY, CDR2 SVGAGI. The CDR3 covers 15 residues. The CDR3 sequence: CVSRKLLGSGNEQYF. Written as DNA, the CDR3 is TGTGTCAGCAGAAAACTACTGGGAAGCGGCAACGAGCAGTACTTC.

The V call is TRBV15, the J call TRBJ2-3; D remains unclear. This CDR3 is built from 15 residues. Germline assignment: CDR1 LNHNV and CDR2 YYDKDF (reference sequence). The V gene lost 1 base and the J gene lost 0 bases, with 8 bases spanning the gap. DNA of the CDR3: TGTGCCACCAGCAGAGGTGGCGGAAGCACAGATACGCAGTATTTT. Amino acid sequence: CATSRGGGSTDTQYF.

This chain uses TRBV20-1 with TRBJ2-7, with 10 positions matching TRBD2. The CDR3 spans 14 residues. The V gene end was trimmed by 4 bases and the J gene end by 4 bases; junction bases not matched to a gene: 7. Germline V lookup: CDR1 DFQATT, CDR2 SNEGSKA (reference sequence). DNA for the CDR3: TGCAGTGCTACCGCTAGCGGGAGTTCGTACGAGCAGTACTTC. This translates into CSATASGSSYEQYF.

This clonotype was seen repeatedly, ten times or more. The V call is TRBV29-1, the J call TRBJ2-3; either TRBD1 or TRBD2 may fit D (5 bases each). Trimming shortened V by 4 bases and J by 2 bases, and 10 bases separated the two germline ends. Germline CDR1 SQVTM, CDR2 ANQGSEA. The CDR3 is made up of 13 amino acids. The CDR3 DNA is TGCAGCGTTGTGGGGGTTACCACAGATACGCAGTATTTT. Its protein is CSVVGVTTDTQYF.